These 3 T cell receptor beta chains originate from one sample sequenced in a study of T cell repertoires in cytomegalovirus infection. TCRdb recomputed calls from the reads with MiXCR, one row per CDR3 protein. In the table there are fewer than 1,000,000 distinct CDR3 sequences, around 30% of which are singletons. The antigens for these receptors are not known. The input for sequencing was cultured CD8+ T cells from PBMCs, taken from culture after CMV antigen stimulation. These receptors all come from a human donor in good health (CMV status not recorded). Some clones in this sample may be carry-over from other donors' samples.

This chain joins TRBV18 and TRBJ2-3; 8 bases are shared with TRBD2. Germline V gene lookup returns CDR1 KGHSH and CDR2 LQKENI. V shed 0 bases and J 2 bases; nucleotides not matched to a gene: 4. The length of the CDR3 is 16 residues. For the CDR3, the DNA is TGTGCCAGCTCACCACCGCGGGGGGCTTACACAGATACGCAGTATTTT. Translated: CASSPPRGAYTDTQYF.

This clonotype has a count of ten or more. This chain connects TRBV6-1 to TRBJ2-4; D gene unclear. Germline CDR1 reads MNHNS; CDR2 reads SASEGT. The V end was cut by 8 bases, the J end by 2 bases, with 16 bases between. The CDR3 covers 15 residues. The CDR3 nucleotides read TGTGCCAGCGGCCCCACGTCGGTGACCAAAAACATTCAGTACTTC. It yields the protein CASGPTSVTKNIQYF.

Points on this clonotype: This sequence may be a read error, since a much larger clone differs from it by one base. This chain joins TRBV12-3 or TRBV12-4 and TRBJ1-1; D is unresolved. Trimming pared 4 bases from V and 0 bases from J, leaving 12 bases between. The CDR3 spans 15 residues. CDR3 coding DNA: TGTGCCAGCAGTTCGTCACAGTATTTGAACACTGAAGCTTTCTTT. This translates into CASSSSQYLNTEAFF.